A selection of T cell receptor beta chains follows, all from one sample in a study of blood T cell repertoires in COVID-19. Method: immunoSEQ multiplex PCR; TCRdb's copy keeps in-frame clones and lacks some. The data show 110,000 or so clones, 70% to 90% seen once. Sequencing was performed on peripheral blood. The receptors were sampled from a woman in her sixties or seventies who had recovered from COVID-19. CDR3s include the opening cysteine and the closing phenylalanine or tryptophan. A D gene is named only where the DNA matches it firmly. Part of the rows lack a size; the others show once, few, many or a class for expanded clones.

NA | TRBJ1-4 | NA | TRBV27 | CASSFGGATNEKLFF | TGTGCCAGCAGTTTCGGAGGAGCAACTAATGAAAAACTGTTTTTT
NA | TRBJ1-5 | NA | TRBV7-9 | CASSLASGKPQHF | TGTGCCAGCAGCTTAGCTTCGGGGAAGCCCCAGCATTTT
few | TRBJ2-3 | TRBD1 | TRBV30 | CAWSGQGSRTDTQYF | TGTGCCTGGAGTGGACAGGGAAGTAGGACAGATACGCAGTATTTT
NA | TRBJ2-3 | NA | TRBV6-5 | CASSYSISADTDTQYF | TGTGCCAGCAGTTACTCTATCTCGGCGGACACAGATACGCAGTATTTT
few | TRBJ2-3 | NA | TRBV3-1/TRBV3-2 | CASRGITDTQYF | TGTGCCAGCCGGGGGATCACAGATACGCAGTATTTT
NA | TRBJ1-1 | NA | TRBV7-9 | CASSLLQGKKAEAFF | TGTGCCAGCAGCCTCCTACAGGGAAAGAAAGCTGAAGCTTTCTTT
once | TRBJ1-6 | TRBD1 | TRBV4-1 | CASSQDRATGRGSPLHF | TGCGCCAGCAGCCAAGATCGAGCGACAGGGCGTGGATCACCCCTCCACTTT
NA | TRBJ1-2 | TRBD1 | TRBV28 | CASRQGIYGYTF | TGTGCCAGCCGACAGGGGATTTATGGCTACACCTTC
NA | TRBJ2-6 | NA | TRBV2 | CASSEQRPGANVLTF | TGTGCCAGCAGTGAGCAGCGCCCTGGGGCCAACGTCCTGACTTTC
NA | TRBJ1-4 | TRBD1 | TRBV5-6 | CASSWGQGWNEKLFF | TGTGCCAGCAGCTGGGGACAGGGATGGAATGAAAAACTGTTTTTT
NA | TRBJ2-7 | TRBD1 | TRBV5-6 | CASSGQGAYEQYF | TGTGCCAGCAGCGGACAGGGAGCCTACGAGCAGTACTTC
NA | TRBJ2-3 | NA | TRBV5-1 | CASSFADTSTDTQYF | TGCGCCAGCAGCTTCGCGGACACTAGCACAGATACGCAGTATTTT
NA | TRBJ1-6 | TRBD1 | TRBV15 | CATSAGTGNSPLHF | TGTGCCACCTCGGCCGGGACAGGAAATTCACCCCTCCACTTT
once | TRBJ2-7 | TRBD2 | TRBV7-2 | CASSLWTSGSYPYEQYF | TGTGCCAGCAGCTTGTGGACTAGCGGGAGCTATCCCTACGAGCAGTACTTC
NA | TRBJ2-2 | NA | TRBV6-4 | CASTPKHNTGELFF | TGTGCCAGCACCCCGAAACACAACACCGGGGAGCTGTTTTTT
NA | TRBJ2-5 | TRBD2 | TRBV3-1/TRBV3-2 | CASSLLAGDQETQYF | TGTGCCAGCAGCCTCCTAGCGGGCGACCAAGAGACCCAGTACTTC
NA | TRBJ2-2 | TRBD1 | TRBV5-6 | CASSLFDGQGARGGELFF | TGTGCCAGCAGCTTGTTCGATGGACAGGGGGCCCGGGGCGGGGAGCTGTTTTTT